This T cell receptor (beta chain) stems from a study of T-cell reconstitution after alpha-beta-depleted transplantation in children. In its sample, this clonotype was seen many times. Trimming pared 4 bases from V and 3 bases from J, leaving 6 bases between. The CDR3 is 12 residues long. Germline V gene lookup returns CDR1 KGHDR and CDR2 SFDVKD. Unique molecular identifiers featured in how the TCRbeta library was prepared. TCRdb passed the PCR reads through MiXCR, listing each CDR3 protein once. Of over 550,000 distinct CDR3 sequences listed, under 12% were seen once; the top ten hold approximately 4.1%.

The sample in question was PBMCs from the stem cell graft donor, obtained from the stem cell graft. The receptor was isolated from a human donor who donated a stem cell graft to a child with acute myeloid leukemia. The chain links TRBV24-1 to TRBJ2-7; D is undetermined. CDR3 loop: CATSETDYEQYF. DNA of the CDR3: TGTGCCACCAGTGAGACGGACTACGAGCAGTACTTC.